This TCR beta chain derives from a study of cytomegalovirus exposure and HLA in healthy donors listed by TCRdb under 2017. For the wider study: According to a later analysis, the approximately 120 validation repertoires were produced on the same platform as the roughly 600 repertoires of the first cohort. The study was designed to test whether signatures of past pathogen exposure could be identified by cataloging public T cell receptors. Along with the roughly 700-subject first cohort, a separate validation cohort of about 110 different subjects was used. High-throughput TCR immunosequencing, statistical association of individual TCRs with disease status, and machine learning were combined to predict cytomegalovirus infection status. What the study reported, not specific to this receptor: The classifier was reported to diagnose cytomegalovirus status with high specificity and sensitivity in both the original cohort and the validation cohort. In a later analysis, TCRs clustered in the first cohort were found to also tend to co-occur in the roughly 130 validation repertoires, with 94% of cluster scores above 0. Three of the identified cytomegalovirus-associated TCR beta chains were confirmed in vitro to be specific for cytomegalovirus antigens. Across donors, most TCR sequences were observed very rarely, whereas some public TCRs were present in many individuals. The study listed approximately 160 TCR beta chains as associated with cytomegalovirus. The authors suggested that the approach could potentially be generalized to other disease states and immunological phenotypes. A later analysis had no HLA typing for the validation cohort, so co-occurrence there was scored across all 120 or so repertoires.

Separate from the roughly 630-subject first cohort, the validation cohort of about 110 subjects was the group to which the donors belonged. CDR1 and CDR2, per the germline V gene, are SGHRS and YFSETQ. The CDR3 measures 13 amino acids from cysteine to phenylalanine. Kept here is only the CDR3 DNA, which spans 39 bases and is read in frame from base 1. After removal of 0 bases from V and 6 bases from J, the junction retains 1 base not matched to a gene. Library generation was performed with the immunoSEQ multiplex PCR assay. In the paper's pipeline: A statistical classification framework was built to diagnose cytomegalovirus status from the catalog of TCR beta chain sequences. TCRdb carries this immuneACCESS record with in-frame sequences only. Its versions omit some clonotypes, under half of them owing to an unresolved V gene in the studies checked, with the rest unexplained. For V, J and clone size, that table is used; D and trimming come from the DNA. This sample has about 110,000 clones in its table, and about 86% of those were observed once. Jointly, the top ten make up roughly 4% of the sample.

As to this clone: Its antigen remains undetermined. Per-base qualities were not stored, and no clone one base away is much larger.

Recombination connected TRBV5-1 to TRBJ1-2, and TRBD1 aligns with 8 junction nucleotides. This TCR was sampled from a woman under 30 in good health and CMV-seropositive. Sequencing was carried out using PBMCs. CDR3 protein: CASSLGTGNGYTF. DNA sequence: TGCGCCAGCAGCTTGGGGACAGGGAATGGCTACACCTTC.